This record covers a single TCR beta chain. The data belong to a study of blood T cell repertoires in COVID-19. Study background: Specimens from acute and convalescent COVID-19 originated in the United States, Italy and Spain. PBMCs, B-cell-depleted T cells, or T cells provided the cDNA or gDNA that made up the material.

TCRdb's copy holds only in-frame clones and misses some; the assay was immunoSEQ multiplex PCR. This table holds about 170,000 clones, roughly four fifths found once. V was pared by 2 bases and J by 2 bases, with 16 bases between. CDR1 SGHNT and CDR2 YYREEE come from the germline V gene (reference sequence). This CDR3 has 16 amino acids. The receptor comes from a woman older than 75 with acute or convalescent COVID-19. The gene calls are TRBV5-4 and TRBJ2-5; a possible D gene is TRBD1 (5 bases). Source material: peripheral blood. CDR3 coding DNA: TGTGCCAGCAGCTTAGGGGTTGATGCCAGGCAAGAGACCCAGTACTTC. Protein product: CASSLGVDARQETQYF.